Listed below are T cell receptor beta chains from one sample, sequenced in a study of a mutant IDH1 vaccine in newly diagnosed glioma. No cognate antigen is known for these TCRs. Sequencing used immunoSEQ multiplex PCR; TCRdb keeps in-frame clones, though not all of them. The repertoire consists of about 32,000 clones, with roughly 78% occurring once and the leading ten covering around 11%. The sample consisted of PBMCs, taken from a glioma patient whose treatment included an IDH1 peptide vaccine. All receptors derive from a woman aged 40-49 years with glioma. CDR3s include the opening cysteine and the closing phenylalanine or tryptophan.

J: TRBJ1-2
V: TRBV14
CDR3: CASSHTVGGYTF

J: TRBJ2-3
V: TRBV5-1
CDR3: CASSVEPAGGTDTQYF

J: TRBJ2-3
V: TRBV9
CDR3: CASSPGQGWGTQYF

J: TRBJ1-2
V: TRBV2
CDR3: CAIPRGGYTF

J: TRBJ2-1
V: TRBV14
CDR3: CASSQDLVRRNEQFF

J: TRBJ2-1
V: TRBV7-9
CDR3: CASSLGGSREQFF

J: TRBJ2-2
V: TRBV7-9
CDR3: CASSPYFGELFF

J: TRBJ1-5
V: TRBV10-2
CDR3: CASSESGVNQPQHF

J: TRBJ2-4
V: TRBV19
CDR3: CASSIWGGKNIQYF

J: TRBJ2-5
V: TRBV2
CDR3: CASSTSGGNQETQYF

J: TRBJ2-5
V: TRBV7-9
CDR3: CASSSSGTSGQETQYF

J: TRBJ1-6
V: TRBV30
CDR3: CACNRGSFNSPLHF

J: TRBJ1-4
V: TRBV4-1
CDR3: CASSQVFATNEKLFF

J: TRBJ2-1
V: TRBV5-1
CDR3: CASSLALAVGEQFF

J: TRBJ2-7
V: TRBV30
CDR3: CASHRGAEQYF

J: TRBJ1-5
V: TRBV18
CDR3: CASSPPGWRGDQPQHF

J: TRBJ2-1
V: TRBV7-2
CDR3: CASSPTAGVNEQFF

J: TRBJ1-6
V: TRBV10-3
CDR3: CAISRQEGSPLHF

J: TRBJ1-2
V: TRBV2
CDR3: CASSRQGAQLGGYTF

J: TRBJ2-7
V: TRBV6-6
CDR3: CASSLKGGDEQYF

J: TRBJ2-2
V: TRBV5-1
CDR3: CASSPPEATSGTGELFF

J: TRBJ2-1
V: TRBV6-5
CDR3: CASSYSRIYNEQFF